A single TCR beta chain is shown here with its context. Its antigen remains unidentified. The junction and the germline gene differ at one end; a read error may be behind it. This entry belongs to a study of blood T cells in healthy people across ages. Germline CDR1 and CDR2: SGHTA and FQGTGA. CDR3 length: 17 residues. With a J-beta primer mix and a sample-barcoded 5' primer, a second PCR ran about 7 to 12 cycles. With 12 random nucleotides, a template-switch adaptor tagged each individual cDNA molecule. TCRdb analysed the 5' RACE reads with MiXCR anew, one entry per CDR3 protein. The sample yields approximately 940,000 distinct CDR3 sequences, around 49% seen once. Findings of the study overall: TCR beta diversity tracked closely with naive T cell percentage. One million T cells yielded diversity estimates that were considered underestimates. As age increased, TCR beta diversity per million T cells fell in a roughly linear fashion.

The sequenced sample consisted of blood. This chain joins TRBV7-3 and TRBJ2-6; no clear D gene. The clonotype was recovered from a man aged 25 to 45 in good health. The chain's CDR3 is CASSLIPQSPGTNVLTF. The CDR3, as DNA: TGTGCCAGCAGCCTAATCCCACAGTCTCCTGGGACCAACGTCCTGACTTTC.